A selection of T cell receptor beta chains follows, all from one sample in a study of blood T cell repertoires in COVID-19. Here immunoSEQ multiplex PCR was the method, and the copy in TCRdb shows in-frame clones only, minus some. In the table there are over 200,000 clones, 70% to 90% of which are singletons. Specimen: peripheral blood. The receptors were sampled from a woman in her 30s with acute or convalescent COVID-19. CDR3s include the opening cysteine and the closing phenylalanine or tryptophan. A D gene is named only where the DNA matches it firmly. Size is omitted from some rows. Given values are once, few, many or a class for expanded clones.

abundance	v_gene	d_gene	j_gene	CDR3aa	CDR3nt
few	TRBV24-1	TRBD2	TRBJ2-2	CASDSGSDTGELFF	TGTGCCTCCGATAGCGGGAGCGACACCGGGGAGCTGTTTTTT
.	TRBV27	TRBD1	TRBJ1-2	CASSFDREYGYTF	TGTGCCAGCAGTTTTGACAGGGAATATGGCTACACCTTC
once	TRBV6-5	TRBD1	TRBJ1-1	CASSRQGWLNTEAFF	TGTGCCAGCAGTCGACAGGGCTGGTTGAACACTGAAGCTTTCTTT
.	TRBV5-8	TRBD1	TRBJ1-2	CASSLSGGANYGYTF	TGTGCCAGCAGCTTGTCAGGGGGCGCTAACTATGGCTACACCTTC
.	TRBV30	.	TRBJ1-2	CAWSVTTYGYTF	TGTGCCTGGAGTGTTACAACCTATGGCTACACCTTC
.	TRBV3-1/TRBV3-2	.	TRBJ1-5	CASSHWGVDQPQHF	TGTGCCAGCAGCCACTGGGGCGTAGATCAGCCCCAGCATTTT
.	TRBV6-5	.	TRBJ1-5	CASSYSGGEQPQHF	TGTGCCAGCAGTTACTCCGGAGGGGAACAGCCCCAGCATTTT
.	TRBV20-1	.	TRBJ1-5	CSASPDGTRNQPQHF	TGCAGTGCTAGTCCCGATGGGACACGGAATCAGCCCCAGCATTTT
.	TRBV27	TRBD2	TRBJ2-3	CASKFTSGSGSTDTQYF	TGTGCCAGCAAATTTACTAGCGGGAGTGGTAGCACAGATACGCAGTATTTT
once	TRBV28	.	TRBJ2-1	CASSLGVIEQFF	TGTGCCAGCAGTTTGGGAGTAATTGAGCAGTTCTTC
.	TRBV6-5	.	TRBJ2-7	CASRGYSTFHEQYF	TGTGCCAGCAGGGGCTACTCTACCTTTCATGAGCAGTACTTC
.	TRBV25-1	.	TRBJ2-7	CASSALQEQYF	TGTGCCAGCAGTGCCCTGCAGGAGCAGTACTTC
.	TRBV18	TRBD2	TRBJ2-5	CASSPTLRHPGLAGGSGVETQYF	TGTGCCAGCTCACCTACACTAAGGCACCCGGGACTAGCGGGAGGAAGCGGGGTGGAGACCCAGTACTTC
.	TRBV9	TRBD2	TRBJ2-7	CASSPKGLAGGHEQYF	TGTGCCAGCAGCCCCAAGGGACTAGCGGGAGGCCACGAGCAGTACTTC